This T cell receptor beta chain was recovered during a study of T cell responses to AZD1222 COVID-19 vaccine. Of note for this clone: Antigen unknown.

TCRdb's copy holds only in-frame clones and misses some; the assay was immunoSEQ multiplex PCR. The sample records roughly 120,000 clones, roughly 90% being singletons. Whole-study findings and limits: Among the donors, most were white British and more were female, and clonal diversity was possibly underestimated.

This CDR3 is 15 amino acids long. Germline CDR1 reads MDHEN; CDR2 reads SYDVKM. V shed 10 bases and J 3 bases; nucleotides not matched to a gene: 10. The input for sequencing was peripheral blood, taken on day 0 of AZD1222 vaccination. The receptor comes from an adult in good health. This chain connects TRBV28 to TRBJ2-5; TRBD2 matches 11 bases. CDR3 residues: CAIGAGTSGEETQYF. CDR3 sequence (DNA): TGTGCCATAGGGGCCGGGACTAGCGGCGAAGAGACCCAGTACTTC.